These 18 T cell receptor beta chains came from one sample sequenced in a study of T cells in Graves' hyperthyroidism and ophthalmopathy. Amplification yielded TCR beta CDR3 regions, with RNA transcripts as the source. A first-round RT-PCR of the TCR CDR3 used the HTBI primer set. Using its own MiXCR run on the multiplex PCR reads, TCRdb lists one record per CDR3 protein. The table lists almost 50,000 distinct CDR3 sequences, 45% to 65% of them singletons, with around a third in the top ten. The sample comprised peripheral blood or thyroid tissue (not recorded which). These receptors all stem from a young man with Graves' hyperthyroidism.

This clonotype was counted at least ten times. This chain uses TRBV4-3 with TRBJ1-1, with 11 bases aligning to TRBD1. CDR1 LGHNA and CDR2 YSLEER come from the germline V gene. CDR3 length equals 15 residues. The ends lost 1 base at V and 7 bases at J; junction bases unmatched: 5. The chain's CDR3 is CASSQVPGQGGEAFF. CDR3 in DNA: TGCGCCAGCAGCCAAGTGCCGGGACAGGGGGGTGAAGCTTTCTTT.

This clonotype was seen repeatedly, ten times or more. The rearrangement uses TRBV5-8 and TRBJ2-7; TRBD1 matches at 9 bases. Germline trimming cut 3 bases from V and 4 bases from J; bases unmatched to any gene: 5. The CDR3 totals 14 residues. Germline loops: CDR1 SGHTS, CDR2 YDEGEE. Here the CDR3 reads CASSSSGTGYEQYF. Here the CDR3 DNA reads TGTGCCAGCAGCTCCTCCGGGACAGGGTACGAGCAGTACTTC.

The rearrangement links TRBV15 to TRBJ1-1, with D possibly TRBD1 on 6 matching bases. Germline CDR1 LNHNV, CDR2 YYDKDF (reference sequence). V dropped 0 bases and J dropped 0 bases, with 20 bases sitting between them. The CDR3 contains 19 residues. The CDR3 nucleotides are TGTGCCACCAGCAGAGATCCCTGGGGGAAGGGGGGGATGAACACTGAAGCTTTCTTT. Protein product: CATSRDPWGKGGMNTEAFF.

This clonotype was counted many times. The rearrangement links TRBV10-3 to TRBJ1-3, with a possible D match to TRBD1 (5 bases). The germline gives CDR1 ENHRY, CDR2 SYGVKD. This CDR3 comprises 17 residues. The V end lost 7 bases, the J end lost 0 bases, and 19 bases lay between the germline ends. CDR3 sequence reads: CAIKNSQGPTSGNTIYF. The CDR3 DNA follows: TGTGCCATCAAAAATTCTCAGGGCCCCACCTCTGGAAACACCATATATTTT.

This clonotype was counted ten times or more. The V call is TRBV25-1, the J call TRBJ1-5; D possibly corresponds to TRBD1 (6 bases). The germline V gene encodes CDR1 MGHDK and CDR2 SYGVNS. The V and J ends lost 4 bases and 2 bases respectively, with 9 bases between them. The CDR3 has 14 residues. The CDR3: CASSGRGGNQPQHF. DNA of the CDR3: TGTGCCAGCAGTGGCAGGGGTGGCAATCAGCCCCAGCATTTT.

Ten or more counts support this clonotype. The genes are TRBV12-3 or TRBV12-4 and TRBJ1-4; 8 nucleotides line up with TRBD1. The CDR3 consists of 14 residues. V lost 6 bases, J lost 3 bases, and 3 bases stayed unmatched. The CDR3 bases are TGTGCCAGCAGGACACAGGGGGCTAATGAAAAACTGTTTTTT. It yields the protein CASRTQGANEKLFF.

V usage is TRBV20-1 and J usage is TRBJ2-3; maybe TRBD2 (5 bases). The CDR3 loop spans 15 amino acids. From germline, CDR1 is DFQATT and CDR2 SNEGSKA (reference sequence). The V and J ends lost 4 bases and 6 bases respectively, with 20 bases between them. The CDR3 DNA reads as TGCAGTGCTACCAACCCTAGCAGCAGAGGGGATACGCAGTATTTT. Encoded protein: CSATNPSSRGDTQYF.

CDR3 residues: CASSFGQGDGYTF. The DNA of the CDR3 is TGTGCCAGCAGTTTCGGACAGGGGGATGGCTACACCTTC. This chain joins TRBV7-9 and TRBJ1-2; TRBD1 agrees at 10 bases. The length of the CDR3 is 13 residues. V shed 6 bases, J shed 6 bases, and the junction held 4 bases outside the gene matches. The germline V gene encodes CDR1 SEHNR and CDR2 FQNEAQ (reference sequence).

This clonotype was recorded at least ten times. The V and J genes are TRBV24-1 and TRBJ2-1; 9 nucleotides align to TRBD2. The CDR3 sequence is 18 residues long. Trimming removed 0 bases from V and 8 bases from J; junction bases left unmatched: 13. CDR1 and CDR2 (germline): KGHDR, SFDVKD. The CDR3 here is CATSDLGEGLASRDEQFF. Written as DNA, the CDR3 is TGTGCCACCAGTGATTTGGGAGAGGGACTAGCTTCCCGTGATGAGCAGTTCTTC.

The CDR3 loop reads CASSPRLAAYEQYF. The CDR3 nucleotides read TGTGCCAGCAGCCCTCGCCTAGCGGCCTACGAGCAGTACTTC. The chain joins TRBV9 to TRBJ2-7, with 7 bases matching TRBD2. This CDR3 is 14 amino acids long. Unmatched junction bases numbered 6, after V lost 4 bases and J lost 2 bases. CDR1 SGDLS and CDR2 YYNGEE come from the germline V gene.

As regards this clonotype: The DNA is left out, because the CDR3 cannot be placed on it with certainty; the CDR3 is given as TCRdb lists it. The CDR3 sequence is CASSRTDEKLFFGSGTQYF. The rearrangement joins TRBV12-3 or TRBV12-4 to TRBJ2-5. The CDR3 is 19 amino acids long, termini counted.

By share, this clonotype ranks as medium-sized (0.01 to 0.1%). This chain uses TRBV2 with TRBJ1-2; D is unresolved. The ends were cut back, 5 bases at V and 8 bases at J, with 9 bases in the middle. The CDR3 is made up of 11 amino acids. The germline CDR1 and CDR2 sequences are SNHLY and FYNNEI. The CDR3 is CASSTLMGYTF. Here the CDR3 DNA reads TGTGCCAGCAGTACCCTCATGGGCTACACCTTC.

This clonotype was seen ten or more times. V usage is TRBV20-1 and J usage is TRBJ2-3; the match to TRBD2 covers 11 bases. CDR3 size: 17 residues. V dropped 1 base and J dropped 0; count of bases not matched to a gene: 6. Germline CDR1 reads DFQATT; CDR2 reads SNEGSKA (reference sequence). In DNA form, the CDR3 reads TGCAGTGCTAGAGGTCTAGCGGGAGGCGGGAGCACAGATACGCAGTATTTT. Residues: CSARGLAGGGSTDTQYF.

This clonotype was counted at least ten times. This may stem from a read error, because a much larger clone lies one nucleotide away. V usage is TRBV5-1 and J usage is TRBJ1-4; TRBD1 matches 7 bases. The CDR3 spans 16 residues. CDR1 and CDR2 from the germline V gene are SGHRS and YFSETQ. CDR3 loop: CASSWTGGTTNGKLFF. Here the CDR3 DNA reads TGCGCCAGCAGCTGGACAGGTGGGACAACTAATGGAAAACTGTTTTTT.

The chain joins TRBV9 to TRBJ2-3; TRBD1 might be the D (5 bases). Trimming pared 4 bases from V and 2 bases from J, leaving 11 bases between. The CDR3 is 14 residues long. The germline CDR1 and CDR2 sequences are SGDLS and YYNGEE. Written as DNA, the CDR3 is TGTGCCAGCAGCCGACAGACGACCACAGATACGCAGTATTTT. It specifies CASSRQTTTDTQYF.

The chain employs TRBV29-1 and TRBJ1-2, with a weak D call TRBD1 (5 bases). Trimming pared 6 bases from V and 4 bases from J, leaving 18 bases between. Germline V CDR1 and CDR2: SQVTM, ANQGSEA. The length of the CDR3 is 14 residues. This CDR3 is CSVIGTGRGYGYTF. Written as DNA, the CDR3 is TGCAGCGTCATCGGGACCGGCCGGGGCTATGGCTACACCTTC. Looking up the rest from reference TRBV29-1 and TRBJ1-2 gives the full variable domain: SAVISQKPSRDICQRGTSLTIQCQVDSQVTMMFWYRQQPGQSLTLIATANQGSEATYESGFVIDKFPISRPNLTFSTLTVSNMSPEDSSIYLCSVIGTGRGYGYTFGSGTRLTVV.

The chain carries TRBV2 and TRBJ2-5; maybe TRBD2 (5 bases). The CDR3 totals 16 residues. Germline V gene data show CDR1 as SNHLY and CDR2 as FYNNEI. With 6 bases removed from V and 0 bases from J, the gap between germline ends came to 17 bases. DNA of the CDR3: TGTGCCAGCAGGGGTCCCACCGGGGAGAACCAAGAGACCCAGTACTTC. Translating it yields CASRGPTGENQETQYF. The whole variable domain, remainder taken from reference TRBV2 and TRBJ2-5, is EPEVTQTPSHQVTQMGQEVILRCVPISNHLYFYWYRQILGQKVEFLVSFYNNEISEKSEIFDDQFSVERPDGSNFTLKIRSTKLEDSAMYFCASRGPTGENQETQYFGPGTRLLVL.

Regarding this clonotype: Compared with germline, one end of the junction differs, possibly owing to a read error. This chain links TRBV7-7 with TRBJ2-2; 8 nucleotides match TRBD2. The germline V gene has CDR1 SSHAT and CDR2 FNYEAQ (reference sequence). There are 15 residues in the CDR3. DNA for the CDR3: TGTGCTAGCAGCCCCTCACGGGAGGGACTCGGGGAGCTGTTTTTT. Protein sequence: CASSPSREGLGELFF.